This T cell receptor (beta chain) is drawn from a study of blood T cell repertoires in COVID-19. Study-level information: From the United States, Italy and Spain came samples of acute and convalescent COVID-19. PBMCs, B-cell-depleted T cells, or T cells were the source of the cDNA or gDNA that made up the material.

The CDR3 length is 13 residues. Original analysis: How many nucleated cells were present was estimated from reference gene primer amplification. Assay used: immunoSEQ multiplex PCR; TCRdb lists only in-frame clones, some missing. The V and J calls and clone size come from that table; D and trimming were worked out from the DNA. Altogether about 380,000 clones are present, roughly 87% being singletons, with the ten largest covering 3%. Recovered participants had two consecutive negative NP/OP PCR tests, healthcare professional clearance, or symptom resolution. This chain uses TRBV21-1 with TRBJ2-7; TRBD1, as called in the table, went unchecked against the DNA. TRBV21-1 is shown as a pseudogene. What was sequenced was PBMCs or T cells enriched from blood (not recorded which). The receptor comes from a woman aged 30 to 39 who had recovered from COVID-19. The chain's CDR3 is CASTQDRTYEQYF. DNA of the CDR3: TGTGCCAGCACTCAGGACAGGACATACGAGCAGTACTTC.